These 28 T cell receptor beta chains were all obtained from the same sample, sequenced in a study of T-cell reconstitution after alpha-beta-depleted transplantation in children. Unique molecular identifiers tagged the TCRbeta library. Each CDR3 protein gets one entry after TCRdb re-called the PCR reads with MiXCR. Of hundreds of thousands of distinct CDR3 sequences in the sample, approximately 13% were seen once. The specimen was PBMCs, mostly from graft donor cells, collected 360 days after TCRalphabeta/CD19-depleted stem cell transplant. These receptors all come from a male patient under 18 who had a stem cell transplant for acute myeloid leukemia, so the T cells may come from the graft donor.

This rearrangement joins TRBV20-1 to TRBJ2-3; 10 positions agree with TRBD2. The CDR3 totals 19 residues. Germline V lookup: CDR1 DFQATT, CDR2 SNEGSKA (reference sequence). V dropped 1 base and J dropped 4; count of bases not matched to a gene: 17. CDR3 in amino acids: CSARAFRASGSGRPDTQYF. In DNA form, the CDR3 reads TGCAGTGCTAGAGCGTTTCGGGCTAGCGGGAGCGGGAGGCCAGATACGCAGTATTTT.

This clonotype has more than one count but fewer than ten. The rearrangement uses TRBV29-1 and TRBJ2-3; D is possibly TRBD1 or TRBD2 (6 bases each). The germline V gene has CDR1 SQVTM and CDR2 ANQGSEA. The CDR3 consists of 15 residues. V shed 3 bases and J shed 0 bases, with 13 bases lying between them. This CDR3 reads CSVDSGAPSTDTQYF. Written as DNA, the CDR3 is TGCAGCGTTGATTCGGGGGCCCCTAGCACAGATACGCAGTATTTT.

Only a few counts were recorded for this clonotype. The DNA of the CDR3 is TGTGCCAGCAGCATGCCCTCAGAATCCCTGGCCAAAAACATTCAGTACTTC. Protein product: CASSMPSESLAKNIQYF. This chain uses TRBV7-2 with TRBJ2-4; D not resolved. Germline V gene data show CDR1 as SGHTA and CDR2 as FQGNSA. Between the trimmed V and J ends, which lost 5 bases and 1 base, there was a span of 18 bases. This CDR3 comprises 17 residues.

The chain recombines TRBV20-1 with TRBJ2-3; 13 positions agree with TRBD2. The junction had 8 bases not matched to a gene; V was cut back by 4 bases and J by 4 bases. This CDR3 contains 16 residues. Germline lookup yields CDR1 DFQATT and CDR2 SNEGSKA (reference sequence). The CDR3: CSATGLAGVIPDTQYF. In nucleotides, the CDR3 is TGCAGTGCTACCGGACTAGCGGGAGTCATTCCAGATACGCAGTATTTT.

This clonotype occurred many times. V is TRBV12-3 or TRBV12-4 and J is TRBJ1-3; TRBD1 is a possible D gene (6 bases). The V end lost 5 bases, the J end lost 0 bases, and 8 bases lay between the germline ends. The CDR3 runs 14 residues. The CDR3 protein is CASSPDSSGNTIYF. The CDR3 nucleotides read TGTGCCAGCAGTCCGGACAGCTCTGGAAACACCATATATTTT.

The J gene is TRBJ2-7, the V gene TRBV18; D is unresolved. Trimming cost V 0 bases and J 3 bases, with 18 bases left between them. This CDR3 spans 17 amino acids. Germline V gene data show CDR1 as KGHSH and CDR2 as LQKENI. The CDR3 loop is CASSPPSGSSRHYEQYF. CDR3 DNA: TGTGCCAGCTCACCACCGTCGGGTTCTAGTCGTCACTACGAGCAGTACTTC.

Only a few counts were recorded for this clonotype. This CDR3 is CAISEPAQGGEETQYF. As DNA, the CDR3 is TGTGCCATCAGTGAGCCTGCACAGGGAGGGGAAGAGACCCAGTACTTC. The chain has TRBV10-3 and TRBJ2-5, with a possible D match to TRBD2 (7 bases). Germline CDR1 ENHRY, CDR2 SYGVKD. Trimming removed 2 bases at V and 3 bases at J, with 16 bases between. CDR3 size: 16 residues.

This clonotype was observed many times. The chain joins TRBV18 to TRBJ2-3; D is perhaps TRBD1 or TRBD2 (5 bases each). V was shortened by 3 bases and J by 1 base, with 11 bases between the two germline ends. Germline lookup yields CDR1 KGHSH and CDR2 LQKENI. There are 15 residues in the CDR3. Written as DNA, the CDR3 is TGTGCCAGCTCACCCTTGAGGGGAGGCACAGATACGCAGTATTTT. This gives the protein CASSPLRGGTDTQYF.

In regard to this clonotype: A single base separates this from a much larger clone, so it may be a read error. The chain couples TRBV3-1 to TRBJ2-3; 8 bases match TRBD2. Germline V CDR1 and CDR2: LGHDT, YNNKEL (reference sequence). CDR3 size: 16 residues. CDR3: CATSRIAGTGTDTQYF. CDR3 DNA: TGTGCCACCAGCCGTATAGCGGGAACGGGCACAGATACGCAGTATTTT.

This clonotype was observed many times. This chain connects TRBV28 to TRBJ2-7; TRBD2 agrees at 7 bases. The CDR3 is 14 residues long. Looked up from germline, CDR1 is MDHEN and CDR2 is SYDVKM. V lost 6 bases and J lost 0; bases outside the gene matches: 5. DNA of the CDR3: TGTGCCAGCAGGTCGGGAGGAAGCTCCTACGAGCAGTACTTC. Its protein is CASRSGGSSYEQYF.

The chain uses TRBV12-3 or TRBV12-4 and TRBJ1-2; D unresolved. The CDR3 is 11 residues long. V was shortened by 1 base and J by 6 bases, with 3 bases between the two germline ends. The chain's CDR3 is CASSLGNGYTF. CDR3 bases: TGTGCCAGCAGTTTAGGAAATGGCTACACCTTC.

This clonotype has a handful of counts. This rearrangement joins TRBV7-3 to TRBJ2-3; D might be TRBD1 (6 bases). Germline loops: CDR1 SGHTA, CDR2 FQGTGA. The CDR3 runs 16 residues. Between the trimmed V and J ends, which lost 4 bases and 5 bases, there was a span of 19 bases. CDR3 coding DNA: TGTGCCAGCAGCTCTCAGGGGCCCCTCAGGGGAGATACGCAGTATTTT. Its translation: CASSSQGPLRGDTQYF.

The chain combines TRBV12-3 or TRBV12-4 with TRBJ2-7; 14 bases map to TRBD2. With V trimmed by 5 bases and J by 4 bases, 16 bases remained unmatched. The CDR3 runs to 19 residues. This chain's CDR3 is CASSLVGTSGSLGAYEQYF. DNA of the CDR3: TGTGCCAGCAGTCTGGTAGGGACTAGCGGGAGTTTAGGAGCTTACGAGCAGTACTTC.

This chain links TRBV5-1 with TRBJ2-2, with D possibly matching TRBD1 (6 bases). The CDR3 is 17 residues long. V was clipped by 0 bases and J by 4 bases, with 16 bases between them. Looked up from germline, CDR1 is SGHRS and CDR2 is YFSETQ. This CDR3 reads CASSLAPTGASTGELFF. CDR3 nucleotide sequence: TGCGCCAGCAGCTTGGCCCCGACAGGCGCTTCCACCGGGGAGCTGTTTTTT.

This clonotype was observed a handful of times. The rearrangement uses TRBV20-1 and TRBJ2-3, with 7 nucleotides matching TRBD2. V dropped 6 bases and J dropped 1; count of bases not matched to a gene: 13. Per the germline V gene, CDR1 is DFQATT and CDR2 is SNEGSKA (reference sequence). This CDR3 is built from 16 residues. CDR3 sequence: CSAPGLAGARTDTQYF. Here the CDR3 DNA reads TGCAGTGCCCCAGGGCTGGCGGGAGCCCGCACAGATACGCAGTATTTT.

The chain recombines TRBV7-8 with TRBJ2-7, with TRBD2 matching 10 bases. The CDR3 runs to 15 residues. V shed 0 bases, J shed 4 bases, and the junction held 3 bases outside the gene matches. Per the germline V gene, CDR1 is SGHVS and CDR2 is FQNEAQ. CDR3 amino acids: CASSLAPTSGYEQYF. The CDR3 nucleotides read TGTGCCAGCAGCTTAGCTCCGACTAGCGGGTACGAGCAGTACTTC.

This clonotype was picked up many times. The chain carries TRBV7-2 and TRBJ2-5, with TRBD2 identical over 8 bases. Trimming at V came to 3 bases and at J to 4 bases, leaving 7 bases not matched to a gene. This CDR3 has 15 amino acids. Germline CDR1 reads SGHTA; CDR2 reads FQGNSA. The CDR3 reads CASSFYTSGPETQYF. In DNA form, the CDR3 reads TGTGCCAGCAGCTTTTACACTAGCGGCCCAGAGACCCAGTACTTC. Filled out from reference TRBV7-2 and TRBJ2-5, the complete variable domain reads GAGVSQSPSNKVTEKGKDVELRCDPISGHTALYWYRQSLGQGLEFLIYFQGNSAPDKSGLPSDRFSAERTGGSVSTLTIQRTQQEDSAVYLCASSFYTSGPETQYFGPGTRLLVL.

There are a few counts of this clonotype. The chain uses TRBV11-1 and TRBJ2-7; TRBD2 is a possible D gene (7 bases). Trimming shortened V by 0 bases and J by 3 bases, and 21 bases separated the two germline ends. The germline V gene has CDR1 SGHAT and CDR2 FQDESV (reference sequence). The CDR3 loop spans 18 amino acids. The chain's CDR3 is CASSLARGEGLTLYEQYF. The CDR3 DNA reads as TGTGCCAGCAGCTTAGCGAGGGGGGAGGGCCTCACTCTCTACGAGCAGTACTTC.

The rearrangement links TRBV29-1 to TRBJ1-1, with D possibly matching TRBD1 (5 bases). V gave up 5 bases and J gave up 10 bases, with 17 bases separating them. Per the germline V gene, CDR1 is SQVTM and CDR2 is ANQGSEA. This CDR3 has 12 amino acids. The CDR3 DNA follows: TGCAGCGTTAAGAGCGGGGGGATCGGAGCTTTCTTT. This codes for CSVKSGGIGAFF.

In its sample, this clonotype was seen many times. The V call is TRBV29-1, the J call TRBJ2-7; the D is unclear. Germline assignment: CDR1 SQVTM and CDR2 ANQGSEA. The CDR3 is 14 amino acids. In DNA, the CDR3 is TGCACCAAGAGGAAGGGTTCCATGGACTACGAGCAGTACTTC. As protein: CTKRKGSMDYEQYF.

The CDR3 DNA reads as TGCAGTGCTCCGACTAGCGGCCCTGCCTACGAGCAGTACTTC. Protein product: CSAPTSGPAYEQYF. The chain uses TRBV20-1 and TRBJ2-7; 9 positions agree with TRBD2. V shed 5 bases, J shed 2 bases, and the junction held 7 bases outside the gene matches. The CDR3 has 14 residues. Germline V CDR1 and CDR2: DFQATT, SNEGSKA (reference sequence).

This clonotype was seen more than once but under ten times. The chain has TRBV10-3 and TRBJ2-1; 7 nucleotides align to TRBD1. CDR1 and CDR2 (germline): ENHRY, SYGVKD. The CDR3 spans 14 residues. V was clipped by 6 bases and J by 4 bases; unmatched bases: 6. The CDR3 region is CAIRGQQFYNEQFF. The CDR3 DNA reads TGTGCCATCAGGGGACAGCAATTTTACAATGAGCAGTTCTTC.

This clonotype turned up a few times. V is TRBV29-1 and J is TRBJ2-5; 10 nucleotides match TRBD1. V was pared by 4 bases and J by 0 bases, with 5 bases of the junction left unmatched. Per the germline V gene, CDR1 is SQVTM and CDR2 is ANQGSEA. The CDR3 has 15 residues. DNA for the CDR3: TGCAGCGTTGTTCTGGGACAGGGGTACCAAGAGACCCAGTACTTC. Protein sequence: CSVVLGQGYQETQYF.

This clonotype appeared a few times. The CDR3 nucleotides are TGTGCCGCTTCCGGGACGACGGGGACTGAAGCTTTCTTT. Its translation is CAASGTTGTEAFF. This chain uses TRBV6-1 with TRBJ1-1, with D maybe TRBD1 (5 bases). The CDR3 is 13 residues long. Germline V lookup: CDR1 MNHNS, CDR2 SASEGT. V lost 11 bases and J 5 bases, leaving 18 bases between the germline ends.

This clonotype has more than one count but fewer than ten. CDR3 in amino acids: CASSLVRGQGGETQYF. The CDR3 DNA reads TGTGCCAGCAGCTTAGTTCGCGGGCAGGGAGGGGAGACCCAGTACTTC. The V call is TRBV7-2, the J call TRBJ2-5; 7 nucleotides agree with TRBD2. After removal of 1 base from V and 5 bases from J, the junction contained 10 bases not matched to a gene. This CDR3 has 16 amino acids. Germline-derived CDR1 and CDR2 are SGHTA and FQGNSA.

This clonotype was seen many times. DNA for the CDR3: TGTGCCAGCAGTGGCTATGAGCAGTTCTTC. Amino acids: CASSGYEQFF. The chain carries TRBV12-3 or TRBV12-4 and TRBJ2-1; D ambiguous. The CDR3 length is 10 residues. The germline V and J ends were trimmed by 5 bases and 8 bases, with 4 bases remaining between them.

V and J are TRBV7-2 and TRBJ2-3; 8 bases agree with TRBD1. The J segment lost 3 bases and the V segment lost 5 bases, leaving 10 bases of the junction unmatched. The germline V gene has CDR1 SGHTA and CDR2 FQGNSA. The CDR3 runs to 16 residues. The CDR3 sequence: CASSHGQGASTDTQYF. CDR3 bases: TGTGCCAGCAGCCACGGTCAGGGGGCGAGTACAGATACGCAGTATTTT.

This clonotype was counted at least ten times. V usage is TRBV18 and J usage is TRBJ2-7; D is unresolved. The CDR3 contains 11 residues. Trimming took 8 bases from V and 7 from J, leaving 12 bases between them. CDR1 is KGHSH and CDR2 is LQKENI in the germline V gene. CDR3 loop: CASSPGREQYF. CDR3 bases: TGTGCCAGCAGCCCCGGCCGGGAGCAGTACTTC.